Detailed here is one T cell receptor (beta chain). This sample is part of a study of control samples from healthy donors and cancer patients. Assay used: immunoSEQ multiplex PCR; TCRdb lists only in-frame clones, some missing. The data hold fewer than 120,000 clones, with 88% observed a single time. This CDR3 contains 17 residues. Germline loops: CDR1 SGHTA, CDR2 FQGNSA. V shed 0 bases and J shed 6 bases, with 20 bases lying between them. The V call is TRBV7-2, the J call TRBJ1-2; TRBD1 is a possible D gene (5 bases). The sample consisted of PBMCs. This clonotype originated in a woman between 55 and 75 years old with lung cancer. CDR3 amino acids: CASSLATLQDGYHGYTF. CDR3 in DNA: TGTGCCAGCAGCTTAGCCACCTTACAGGACGGCTACCATGGCTACACCTTC. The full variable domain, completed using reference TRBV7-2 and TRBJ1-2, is GAGVSQSPSNKVTEKGKDVELRCDPISGHTALYWYRQSLGQGLEFLIYFQGNSAPDKSGLPSDRFSAERTGGSVSTLTIQRTQQEDSAVYLCASSLATLQDGYHGYTFGSGTRLTVV.